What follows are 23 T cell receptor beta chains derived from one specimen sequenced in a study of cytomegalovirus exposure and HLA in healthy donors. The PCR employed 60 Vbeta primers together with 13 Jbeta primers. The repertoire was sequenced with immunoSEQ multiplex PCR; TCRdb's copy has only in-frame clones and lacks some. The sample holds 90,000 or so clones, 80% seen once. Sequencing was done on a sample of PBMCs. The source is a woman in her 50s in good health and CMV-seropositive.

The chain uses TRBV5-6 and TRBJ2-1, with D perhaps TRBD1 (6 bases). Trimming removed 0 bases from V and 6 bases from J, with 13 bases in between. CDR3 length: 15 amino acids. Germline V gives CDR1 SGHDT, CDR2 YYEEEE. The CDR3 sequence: CASSLATGRVNEQFF. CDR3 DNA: TGTGCCAGCAGCTTGGCCACAGGGCGGGTCAATGAGCAGTTCTTC.

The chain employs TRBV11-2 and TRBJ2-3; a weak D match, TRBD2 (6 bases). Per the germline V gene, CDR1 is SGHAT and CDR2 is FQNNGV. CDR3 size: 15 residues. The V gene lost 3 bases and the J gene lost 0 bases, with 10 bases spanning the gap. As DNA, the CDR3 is TGTGCCAGCAGCTTCGGAGGGGTTAGCACAGATACGCAGTATTTT. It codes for CASSFGGVSTDTQYF.

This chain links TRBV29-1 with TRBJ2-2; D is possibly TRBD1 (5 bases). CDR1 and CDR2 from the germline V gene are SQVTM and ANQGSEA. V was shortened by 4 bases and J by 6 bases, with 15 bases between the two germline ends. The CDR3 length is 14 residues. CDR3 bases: TGCAGCGTTGGTGAAGGGGTGGTTTCCGGGGAGCTGTTTTTT. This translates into CSVGEGVVSGELFF.

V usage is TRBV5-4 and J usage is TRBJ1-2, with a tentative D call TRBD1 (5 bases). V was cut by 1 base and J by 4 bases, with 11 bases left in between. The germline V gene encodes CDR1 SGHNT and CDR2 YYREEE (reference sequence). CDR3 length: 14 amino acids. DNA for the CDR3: TGTGCCAGCAGCTTGACACAGGAAACCTATGGCTACACCTTC. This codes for CASSLTQETYGYTF.

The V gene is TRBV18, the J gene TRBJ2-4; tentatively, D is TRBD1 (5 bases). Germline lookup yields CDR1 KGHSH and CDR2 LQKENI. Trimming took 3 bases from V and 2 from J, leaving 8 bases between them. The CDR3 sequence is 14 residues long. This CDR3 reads CASSPQGTKNIQYF. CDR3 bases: TGTGCCAGCTCACCGCAGGGTACCAAAAACATTCAGTACTTC.

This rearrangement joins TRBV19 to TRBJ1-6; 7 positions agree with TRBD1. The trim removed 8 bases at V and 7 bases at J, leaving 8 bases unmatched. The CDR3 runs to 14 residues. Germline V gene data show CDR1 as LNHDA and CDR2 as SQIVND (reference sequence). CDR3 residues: CASSTRGLNSPLHF. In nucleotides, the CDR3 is TGTGCCAGTTCGACGAGGGGGCTGAATTCACCCCTCCACTTT.

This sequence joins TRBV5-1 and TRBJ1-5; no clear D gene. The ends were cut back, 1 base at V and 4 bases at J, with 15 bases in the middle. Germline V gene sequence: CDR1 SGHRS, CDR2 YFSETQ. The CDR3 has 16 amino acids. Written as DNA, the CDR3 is TGCGCCAGCAGCTTGACCGGGGAACGTTTGAATCAGCCCCAGCATTTT. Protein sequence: CASSLTGERLNQPQHF.

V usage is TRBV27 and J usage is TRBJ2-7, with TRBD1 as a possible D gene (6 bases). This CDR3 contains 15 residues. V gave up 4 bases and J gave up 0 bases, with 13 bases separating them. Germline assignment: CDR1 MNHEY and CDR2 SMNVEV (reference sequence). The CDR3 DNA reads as TGTGCCAGCAGTTCGCCGGACAGATTCTCCTACGAGCAGTACTTC. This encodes CASSSPDRFSYEQYF.

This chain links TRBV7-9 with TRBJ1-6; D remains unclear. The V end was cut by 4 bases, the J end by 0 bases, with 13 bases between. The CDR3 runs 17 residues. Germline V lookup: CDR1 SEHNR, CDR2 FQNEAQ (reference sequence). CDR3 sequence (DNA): TGTGCCAGCAGCTCGGCGGGTCGAAGCTCCTATAATTCACCCCTCCACTTT. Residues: CASSSAGRSSYNSPLHF.

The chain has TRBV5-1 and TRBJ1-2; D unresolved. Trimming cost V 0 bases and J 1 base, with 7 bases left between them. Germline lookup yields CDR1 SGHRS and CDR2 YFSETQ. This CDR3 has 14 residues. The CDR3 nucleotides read TGCGCCAGCAGCTTGGACCCGGTTAACTATGGCTACACCTTC. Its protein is CASSLDPVNYGYTF.

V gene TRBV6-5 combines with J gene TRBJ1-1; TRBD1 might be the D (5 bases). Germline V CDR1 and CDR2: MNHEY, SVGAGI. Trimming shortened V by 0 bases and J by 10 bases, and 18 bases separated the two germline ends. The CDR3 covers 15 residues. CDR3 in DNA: TGTGCCAGCAGTTACTCGAATGGGAGGGCCGGGGGAGCTTTCTTT. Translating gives CASSYSNGRAGGAFF.

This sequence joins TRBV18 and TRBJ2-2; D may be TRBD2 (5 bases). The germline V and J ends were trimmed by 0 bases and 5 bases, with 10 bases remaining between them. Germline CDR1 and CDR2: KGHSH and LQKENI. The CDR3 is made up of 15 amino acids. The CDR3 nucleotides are TGTGCCAGCTCACCACCGCAGTCGGGGACCGGGGAGCTGTTTTTT. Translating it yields CASSPPQSGTGELFF.

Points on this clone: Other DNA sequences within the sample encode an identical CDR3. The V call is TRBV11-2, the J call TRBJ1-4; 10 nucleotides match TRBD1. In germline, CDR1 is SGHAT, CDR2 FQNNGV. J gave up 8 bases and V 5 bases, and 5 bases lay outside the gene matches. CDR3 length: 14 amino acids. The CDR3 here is CASSPDRGREKLFF. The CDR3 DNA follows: TGTGCCAGCAGCCCGGACAGGGGGAGAGAAAAACTGTTTTTT. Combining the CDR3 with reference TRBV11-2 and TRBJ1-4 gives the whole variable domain EAGVAQSPRYKIIEKRQSVAFWCNPISGHATLYWYQQILGQGPKLLIQFQNNGVVDDSQLPKDRFSAERLKGVDSTLKIQPAKLEDSAVYLCASSPDRGREKLFFGSGTQLSVL.

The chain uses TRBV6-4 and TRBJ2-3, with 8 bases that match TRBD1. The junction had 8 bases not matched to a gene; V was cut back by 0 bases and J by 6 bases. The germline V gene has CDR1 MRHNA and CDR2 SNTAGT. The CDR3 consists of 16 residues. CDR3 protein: CASSDSASGGADTQYF. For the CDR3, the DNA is TGTGCCAGCAGTGACTCGGCGTCAGGGGGCGCGGATACGCAGTATTTT.

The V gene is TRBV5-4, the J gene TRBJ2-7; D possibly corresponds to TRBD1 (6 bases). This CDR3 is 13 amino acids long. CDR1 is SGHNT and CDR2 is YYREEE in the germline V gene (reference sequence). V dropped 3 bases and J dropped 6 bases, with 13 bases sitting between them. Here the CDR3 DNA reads TGTGCCAGCAGCTCCGGGCAGGGGCCCGAGCAGTACGTC. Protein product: CASSSGQGPEQYV.

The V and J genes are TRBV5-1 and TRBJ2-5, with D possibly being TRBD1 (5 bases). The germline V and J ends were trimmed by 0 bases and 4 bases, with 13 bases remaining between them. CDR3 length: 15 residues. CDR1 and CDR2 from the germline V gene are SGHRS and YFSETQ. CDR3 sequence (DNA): TGCGCCAGCAGCTTGGGCCAGGGCCTCAGAGAGACCCAGTACTTC. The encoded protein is CASSLGQGLRETQYF.

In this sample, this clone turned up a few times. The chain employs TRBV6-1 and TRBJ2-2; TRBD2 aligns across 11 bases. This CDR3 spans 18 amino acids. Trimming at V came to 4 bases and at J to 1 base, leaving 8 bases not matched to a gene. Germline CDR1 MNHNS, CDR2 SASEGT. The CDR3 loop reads CASSGHSGGGLNTGELFF. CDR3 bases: TGTGCCAGCAGTGGCCATAGCGGGGGGGGCTTGAACACCGGGGAGCTGTTTTTT.

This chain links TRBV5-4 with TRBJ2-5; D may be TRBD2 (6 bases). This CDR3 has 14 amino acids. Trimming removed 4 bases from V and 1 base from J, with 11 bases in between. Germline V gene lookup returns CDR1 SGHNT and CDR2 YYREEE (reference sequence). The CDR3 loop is CASSRGTGQETQYF. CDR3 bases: TGTGCCAGCAGCCGGGGGACTGGCCAAGAGACCCAGTACTTC.

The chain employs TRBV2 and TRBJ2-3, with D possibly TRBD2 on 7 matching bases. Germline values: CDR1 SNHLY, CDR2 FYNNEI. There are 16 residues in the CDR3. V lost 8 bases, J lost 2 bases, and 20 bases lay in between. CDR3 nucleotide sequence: TGTGCCAGCTTACTCTCTGGGCGGGGGCCCACAGATACGCAGTATTTT. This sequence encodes CASLLSGRGPTDTQYF. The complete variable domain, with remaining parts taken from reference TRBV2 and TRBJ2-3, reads EPEVTQTPSHQVTQMGQEVILRCVPISNHLYFYWYRQILGQKVEFLVSFYNNEISEKSEIFDDQFSVERPDGSNFTLKIRSTKLEDSAMYFCASLLSGRGPTDTQYFGPGTRLTVL.

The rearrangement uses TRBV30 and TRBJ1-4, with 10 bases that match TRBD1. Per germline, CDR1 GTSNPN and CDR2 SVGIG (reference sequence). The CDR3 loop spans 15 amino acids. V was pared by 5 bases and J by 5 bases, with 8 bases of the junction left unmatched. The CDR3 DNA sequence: TGTGCCTGGGACACGGGACAGGGGATAAATGAAAAACTGTTTTTT. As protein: CAWDTGQGINEKLFF.

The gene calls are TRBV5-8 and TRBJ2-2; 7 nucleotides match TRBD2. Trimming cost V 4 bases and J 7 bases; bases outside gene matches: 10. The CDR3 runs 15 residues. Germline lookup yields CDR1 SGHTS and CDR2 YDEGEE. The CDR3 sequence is CASSLYPGGHGELFF. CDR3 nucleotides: TGTGCCAGCAGCCTTTACCCGGGAGGTCACGGGGAGCTGTTTTTT.

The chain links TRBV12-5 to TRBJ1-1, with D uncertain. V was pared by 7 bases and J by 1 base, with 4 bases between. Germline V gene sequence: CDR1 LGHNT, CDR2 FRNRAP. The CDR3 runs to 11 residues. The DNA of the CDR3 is TGTGCTAGTGCTCCGAACACTGAAGCTTTCTTT. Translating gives CASAPNTEAFF.

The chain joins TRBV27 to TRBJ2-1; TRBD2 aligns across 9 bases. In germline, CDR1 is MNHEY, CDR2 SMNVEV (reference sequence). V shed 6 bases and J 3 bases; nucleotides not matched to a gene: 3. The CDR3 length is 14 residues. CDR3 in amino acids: CASRELAGYNEQFF. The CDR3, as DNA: TGTGCCAGCAGGGAACTAGCGGGCTACAATGAGCAGTTCTTC.